These T cell receptor beta chains were read from a single sample in a study of Ad26.COV2.S vaccination and SARS-CoV-2 variants. TCRdb's copy holds only in-frame clones and misses some; the assay was immunoSEQ multiplex PCR. The repertoire has roughly 320,000 clones, over 80% of them found once; the top ten carry 2% to 2.5%. Sequenced here: peripheral blood, sampled in a trial of Ad26.COV2.S vaccine versus placebo. The receptors derive from a person between 18 and 65 years old who received the Ad26.COV2.S COVID-19 vaccine or a placebo. Both conserved end residues are part of each CDR3. The D gene is left open where the match is weak. Clone size is given for some rows only: seen once, a few or many times, or a class if the clone is expanded.

abundance: few
j_gene: TRBJ1-2
d_gene: NA
v_gene: TRBV5-6
CDR3aa: CASSFNYGYTF
CDR3nt: TGTGCCAGCAGCTTCAACTATGGCTACACCTTC

abundance: NA
j_gene: TRBJ1-5
d_gene: NA
v_gene: TRBV28
CDR3aa: CASSLTGPSNQPQHF
CDR3nt: TGTGCCAGCAGTTTAACAGGGCCCAGCAATCAGCCCCAGCATTTT

abundance: NA
j_gene: TRBJ2-3
d_gene: TRBD1
v_gene: TRBV19
CDR3aa: CASSGQDRSTDTQYF
CDR3nt: TGTGCCAGTAGTGGTCAGGACAGGAGCACAGATACGCAGTATTTT

abundance: NA
j_gene: TRBJ1-6
d_gene: NA
v_gene: TRBV24-1
CDR3aa: CATSDLGLGTYNSPLHF
CDR3nt: TGTGCCACCAGTGATTTAGGCCTCGGGACCTATAATTCACCCCTCCACTTT

abundance: NA
j_gene: TRBJ1-2
d_gene: NA
v_gene: TRBV4-2
CDR3aa: CASSQASGNFYGYTF
CDR3nt: TGTGCCAGCAGCCAAGCCTCAGGGAATTTCTATGGCTACACCTTC

abundance: NA
j_gene: TRBJ1-4
d_gene: NA
v_gene: TRBV4-1
CDR3aa: CASSLRTEPDEKLFF
CDR3nt: TGCGCCAGCAGCCTCAGGACAGAACCCGATGAAAAACTGTTTTTT

abundance: NA
j_gene: TRBJ2-7
d_gene: TRBD1
v_gene: TRBV6-5
CDR3aa: CASSSPGQGFYEQYF
CDR3nt: TGTGCCAGCAGTTCTCCGGGACAGGGGTTTTACGAGCAGTACTTC

abundance: few
j_gene: TRBJ1-1
d_gene: NA
v_gene: TRBV6-6
CDR3aa: CASSIGREGEAFF
CDR3nt: TGTGCCAGCAGCATAGGCCGTGAGGGTGAAGCTTTCTTT

abundance: NA
j_gene: TRBJ1-1
d_gene: NA
v_gene: TRBV20-1
CDR3aa: CSASENTEAFF
CDR3nt: TGCAGTGCTAGTGAGAACACTGAAGCTTTCTTT

abundance: NA
j_gene: TRBJ2-3
d_gene: NA
v_gene: TRBV5-1
CDR3aa: CASSLDTSDTQYF
CDR3nt: TGCGCCAGCAGCTTGGATACATCCGATACGCAGTATTTT

abundance: NA
j_gene: TRBJ2-5
d_gene: NA
v_gene: TRBV25-1
CDR3aa: CASSDQTGTGYQETQYF
CDR3nt: TGTGCCAGCTCTGACCAGACCGGGACGGGGTACCAAGAGACCCAGTACTTC

abundance: once
j_gene: TRBJ1-5
d_gene: TRBD1
v_gene: TRBV7-6
CDR3aa: CASSLGVGTGGFRGNQPQHF
CDR3nt: TGTGCCAGCAGCTTAGGAGTAGGGACAGGGGGCTTTCGTGGCAATCAGCCCCAGCATTTT

abundance: NA
j_gene: TRBJ1-6
d_gene: NA
v_gene: TRBV28
CDR3aa: CASSLLGQGDSPLHF
CDR3nt: TGTGCCAGCAGTTTATTAGGGCAGGGCGATTCACCCCTCCACTTT

abundance: NA
j_gene: TRBJ2-5
d_gene: TRBD2
v_gene: TRBV20-1
CDR3aa: CSASWWASGGGNQETQYF
CDR3nt: TGCAGTGCTAGTTGGTGGGCTAGCGGGGGGGGAAACCAAGAGACCCAGTACTTC

abundance: NA
j_gene: TRBJ1-2
d_gene: NA
v_gene: TRBV5-1
CDR3aa: CASSLTRGGEPGYTF
CDR3nt: TGCGCCAGCAGCCTGACACGGGGGGGCGAGCCTGGCTACACCTTC

abundance: NA
j_gene: TRBJ2-3
d_gene: NA
v_gene: TRBV27
CDR3aa: CASSLRSDGDTQYF
CDR3nt: TGTGCCAGCAGTTTACGCTCGGACGGAGATACGCAGTATTTT

abundance: NA
j_gene: TRBJ2-7
d_gene: NA
v_gene: TRBV15
CDR3aa: CATSRDLAGKISYEQYF
CDR3nt: TGTGCCACCAGCAGAGATCTGGCAGGGAAGATCTCCTACGAGCAGTACTTC

abundance: NA
j_gene: TRBJ1-3
d_gene: NA
v_gene: TRBV3-1/TRBV3-2
CDR3aa: CASSQAPNGNTIYF
CDR3nt: TGTGCCAGCAGCCAAGCGCCGAATGGAAACACCATATATTTT

abundance: NA
j_gene: TRBJ2-1
d_gene: NA
v_gene: TRBV11-2
CDR3aa: CASSLVSNEQFF
CDR3nt: TGTGCCAGCAGCTTAGTTTCTAATGAGCAGTTCTTC

abundance: many
j_gene: TRBJ1-1
d_gene: NA
v_gene: TRBV7-9
CDR3aa: CASSPEDGRSEAFF
CDR3nt: TGTGCCAGCAGCCCAGAAGACGGCCGCTCTGAAGCTTTCTTT

abundance: NA
j_gene: TRBJ1-3
d_gene: NA
v_gene: TRBV5-6
CDR3aa: CASSLARGSSNIYTIYF
CDR3nt: TGTGCCAGCAGCTTAGCAAGGGGTTCTTCCAACATCTACACCATATATTTT

abundance: NA
j_gene: TRBJ2-2
d_gene: TRBD2
v_gene: TRBV4-2
CDR3aa: CASSQDISGGANTGELFF
CDR3nt: TGTGCCAGCAGCCAAGACATAAGCGGGGGGGCGAACACCGGGGAGCTGTTTTTT

abundance: NA
j_gene: TRBJ2-7
d_gene: NA
v_gene: TRBV5-1
CDR3aa: CASSFSVGGHYEQYF
CDR3nt: TGCGCCAGCAGCTTTAGCGTCGGGGGGCACTACGAGCAGTACTTC

abundance: once
j_gene: TRBJ1-1
d_gene: TRBD1
v_gene: TRBV6-5
CDR3aa: CASSYVRQGAGAEAFF
CDR3nt: TGTGCCAGCAGTTACGTTCGACAGGGGGCGGGGGCTGAAGCTTTCTTT

abundance: NA
j_gene: TRBJ2-7
d_gene: TRBD1
v_gene: TRBV19
CDR3aa: CASSITPLGQGYEQYF
CDR3nt: TGTGCCAGTAGTATCACCCCCCTCGGACAGGGATACGAGCAGTACTTC

abundance: NA
j_gene: TRBJ1-5
d_gene: NA
v_gene: TRBV2
CDR3aa: CASRWQANQPQHF
CDR3nt: TGTGCCAGCAGGTGGCAGGCAAATCAGCCCCAGCATTTT

abundance: NA
j_gene: TRBJ1-5
d_gene: NA
v_gene: TRBV6-1
CDR3aa: CASSEAGPTLRQPQHF
CDR3nt: TGTGCCAGCAGTGAAGCCGGACCCACCTTGCGTCAGCCCCAGCATTTT

abundance: once
j_gene: TRBJ2-7
d_gene: NA
v_gene: TRBV4-1
CDR3aa: CASSPSLGFSYEQYF
CDR3nt: TGCGCCAGCAGCCCCAGCCTAGGGTTCTCCTACGAGCAGTACTTC

abundance: NA
j_gene: TRBJ1-5
d_gene: NA
v_gene: TRBV6-5
CDR3aa: CASSYSGGPQHF
CDR3nt: TGTGCCAGCAGTTACTCCGGGGGGCCCCAGCATTTT

abundance: NA
j_gene: TRBJ2-5
d_gene: TRBD2
v_gene: TRBV5-8
CDR3aa: CASMGSGGRGPQYF
CDR3nt: TGTGCCAGCATGGGTAGCGGGGGCCGGGGGCCCCAGTACTTC

abundance: once
j_gene: TRBJ2-2
d_gene: NA
v_gene: TRBV5-1
CDR3aa: CASSLVEGAGELFF
CDR3nt: TGCGCCAGCAGCTTGGTGGAAGGGGCCGGGGAGCTGTTTTTT

abundance: NA
j_gene: TRBJ1-2
d_gene: NA
v_gene: TRBV19
CDR3aa: CASSMNSYGYTF
CDR3nt: TGTGCCAGTAGTATGAACAGCTATGGCTACACCTTC

abundance: NA
j_gene: TRBJ2-4
d_gene: TRBD2
v_gene: TRBV5-4
CDR3aa: CASSYGTSLGVGKNIQYF
CDR3nt: TGTGCCAGCAGCTACGGGACTAGCCTGGGGGTCGGCAAAAACATTCAGTACTTC

abundance: NA
j_gene: TRBJ2-1
d_gene: TRBD2
v_gene: TRBV7-8
CDR3aa: CASSLRLAGALSSYNEQFF
CDR3nt: TGTGCCAGCAGCTTAAGGCTAGCGGGGGCCTTGAGCTCCTACAATGAGCAGTTCTTC

abundance: NA
j_gene: TRBJ2-7
d_gene: TRBD1
v_gene: TRBV6-5
CDR3aa: CASRYLTGTEQYF
CDR3nt: TGTGCCAGCAGGTACTTGACAGGGACCGAGCAGTACTTC

abundance: NA
j_gene: TRBJ1-6
d_gene: TRBD1
v_gene: TRBV4-2
CDR3aa: CASSPGTGGTVSPLHF
CDR3nt: TGTGCCAGCAGCCCGGGGACAGGGGGGACCGTATCACCCCTCCACTTT

abundance: NA
j_gene: TRBJ2-2
d_gene: NA
v_gene: TRBV9
CDR3aa: CASSVTSKGELFF
CDR3nt: TGTGCCAGCAGCGTAACTAGCAAGGGGGAGCTGTTTTTT

abundance: NA
j_gene: TRBJ1-4
d_gene: NA
v_gene: TRBV6-5
CDR3aa: CASRERIGEKLFF
CDR3nt: TGTGCCTCCCGCGAACGGATCGGCGAAAAACTGTTTTTT

abundance: once
j_gene: TRBJ2-3
d_gene: NA
v_gene: TRBV25-1
CDR3aa: CASSEGGAPPDTQYF
CDR3nt: TGTGCCAGCAGTGAAGGGGGGGCCCCCCCAGATACGCAGTATTTT

abundance: NA
j_gene: TRBJ2-1
d_gene: NA
v_gene: TRBV9
CDR3aa: CASSPHVGDNEQFF
CDR3nt: TGTGCCAGCAGCCCCCACGTAGGGGACAATGAGCAGTTCTTC

abundance: NA
j_gene: TRBJ1-2
d_gene: NA
v_gene: TRBV5-1
CDR3aa: CASSLEPPNYGYTF
CDR3nt: TGCGCCAGCAGCTTGGAACCTCCAAACTATGGCTACACCTTC

abundance: NA
j_gene: TRBJ1-1
d_gene: NA
v_gene: TRBV5-1
CDR3aa: CASSMVTNTEAFF
CDR3nt: TGCGCCAGCAGCATGGTCACGAACACTGAAGCTTTCTTT

abundance: NA
j_gene: TRBJ2-5
d_gene: NA
v_gene: TRBV9
CDR3aa: CASSVEGAGVRETQYF
CDR3nt: TGTGCCAGCAGCGTAGAAGGGGCAGGGGTGAGGGAGACCCAGTACTTC

abundance: NA
j_gene: TRBJ1-1
d_gene: NA
v_gene: TRBV28
CDR3aa: CASSLGLTEAFF
CDR3nt: TGTGCCAGCAGTTTAGGGCTCACTGAAGCTTTCTTT

abundance: NA
j_gene: TRBJ1-1
d_gene: NA
v_gene: TRBV14
CDR3aa: CASSQDWGITEAFF
CDR3nt: TGTGCCAGCAGCCAAGATTGGGGGATTACTGAAGCTTTCTTT

abundance: NA
j_gene: TRBJ2-7
d_gene: NA
v_gene: TRBV5-4
CDR3aa: CASSRGTTAYEQYF
CDR3nt: TGTGCCAGCAGCAGAGGGACAACTGCCTACGAGCAGTACTTC

abundance: NA
j_gene: TRBJ1-2
d_gene: NA
v_gene: TRBV7-2
CDR3aa: CASSSHGEDGYTF
CDR3nt: TGTGCCAGCAGCTCCCATGGTGAAGATGGCTACACCTTC

abundance: NA
j_gene: TRBJ2-2
d_gene: NA
v_gene: TRBV5-1
CDR3aa: CASSLGAQRAGELFF
CDR3nt: TGCGCCAGCAGCTTAGGGGCTCAGAGGGCCGGGGAGCTGTTTTTT

abundance: NA
j_gene: TRBJ2-7
d_gene: NA
v_gene: TRBV24-1
CDR3aa: CATSARGGEQYF
CDR3nt: TGTGCCACCAGTGCCCGGGGTGGGGAGCAGTACTTC

abundance: few
j_gene: TRBJ2-7
d_gene: NA
v_gene: TRBV7-9
CDR3aa: CASSLEGRTYEQYF
CDR3nt: TGTGCCAGCAGCTTAGAGGGGCGAACCTACGAGCAGTACTTC